These 15 T cell receptor beta chains originate from one sample sequenced in a study of CD8 T cells in ankylosing spondylitis. From the 5' RACE reads, TCRdb called clonotypes with MiXCR, one entry per CDR3 protein. The sample has about 170,000 distinct CDR3 sequences, around 20% seen once; the top ten hold over 7.5%. The sample was blood, either unsorted or a sorted T cell fraction (not recorded which). These receptors were collected from a male donor with ankylosing spondylitis or in good health (not recorded which).

This sequence joins TRBV5-5 and TRBJ1-5; D unresolved. Germline values: CDR1 SGHKS, CDR2 YYEKEE (reference sequence). The CDR3 consists of 14 residues. The V end lost 3 bases, the J end lost 6 bases, and 13 bases lay between the germline ends. DNA for the CDR3: TGTGCCAGCAGCTGGGCAGGAAACGGTCAGCCCCAGCATTTT. Translating gives CASSWAGNGQPQHF.

In this sample, this clonotype turned up a few times. This chain uses TRBV20-1 with TRBJ2-5; TRBD1 matches 7 bases. V gave up 3 bases and J gave up 2 bases; unmatched junction bases: 9. The CDR3 has 15 residues. From germline, CDR1 is DFQATT and CDR2 SNEGSKA (reference sequence). The CDR3 here is CSASDSYRGQETQYF. In nucleotides, the CDR3 is TGCAGTGCTAGCGATTCCTACAGGGGTCAAGAGACCCAGTACTTC.

In this sample, this clonotype turned up many times. V and J are TRBV5-1 and TRBJ2-7; the D gene is possibly TRBD1 (5 bases). Trimming cost V 6 bases and J 2 bases, with 12 bases left between them. This CDR3 spans 13 amino acids. CDR1 and CDR2 (germline): SGHRS, YFSETQ. Here the CDR3 reads CASIKGAPYEQYF. The CDR3, as DNA: TGCGCCAGCATTAAAGGGGCCCCCTACGAGCAGTACTTC.

The sample holds a few counts of this clonotype. The chain has TRBV29-1 and TRBJ1-2; 7 bases align to TRBD1. Trimming at V came to 4 bases and at J to 8 bases, leaving 10 bases not matched to a gene. The CDR3 runs to 13 residues. From germline, CDR1 is SQVTM and CDR2 ANQGSEA. The CDR3 loop is CSVGLQGIGGYTF. The CDR3 DNA reads as TGCAGCGTTGGCCTACAGGGGATCGGAGGCTACACCTTC.

This clonotype has a count of ten or more. The rearrangement links TRBV5-1 to TRBJ2-4; weak D call: TRBD2 (6 bases). CDR1 SGHRS and CDR2 YFSETQ come from the germline V gene. V lost 2 bases, J lost 0 bases, and 21 bases lay in between. This CDR3 comprises 19 residues. The CDR3, as DNA: TGCGCCAGCAGCTTACTACCGGGACTTATATCTTTAGCCAAAAACATTCAGTACTTC. Translated: CASSLLPGLISLAKNIQYF.

A few counts support this clonotype. The rearrangement links TRBV10-2 to TRBJ2-3, with TRBD2 as a possible D gene (6 bases). The germline V gene has CDR1 WSHSY and CDR2 SAAADI. V was cut by 0 bases and J by 8 bases, with 15 bases left in between. This CDR3 contains 15 residues. CDR3 nucleotide sequence: TGCGCCAGCAGTGAGTCGGTACTAGCAGCGGTTACGCAGTATTTT. It specifies CASSESVLAAVTQYF.

This clonotype came up many times. The V gene is TRBV2, the J gene TRBJ2-3, with a tentative D call TRBD2 (6 bases). Germline assignment: CDR1 SNHLY and CDR2 FYNNEI. CDR3 length: 16 amino acids. V lost 8 bases to trimming and J lost 0 bases, with 18 bases between them. CDR3 sequence (DNA): TGTGCCAGCCCTCGTAGGTCTAGCGCCAGCACAGATACGCAGTATTTT. It encodes CASPRRSSASTDTQYF.

This clonotype was detected ten times or more. This sequence joins TRBV5-1 and TRBJ2-2; 10 bases fit TRBD2. The ends lost 0 bases at V and 5 bases at J; junction bases unmatched: 4. The germline CDR1 and CDR2 sequences are SGHRS and YFSETQ. The CDR3 runs to 16 residues. The CDR3 is CASSLVVAGGTGELFF. The CDR3 region has the DNA TGCGCCAGCAGCTTGGTGGTAGCGGGAGGTACCGGGGAGCTGTTTTTT.

This clonotype was counted many times. The V gene is TRBV13, the J gene TRBJ2-7; no definite D call. The ends were cut back, 5 bases at V and 0 bases at J, with 11 bases in the middle. The CDR3 loop spans 14 amino acids. CDR1 and CDR2 from the germline V gene are PRHDT and FYEKMQ (reference sequence). This CDR3 reads CASSLVFSSYEQYF. CDR3 nucleotide sequence: TGTGCCAGCAGCCTAGTGTTTAGCTCCTACGAGCAGTACTTC.

The V gene is TRBV6-5, the J gene TRBJ1-5; TRBD1 agrees at 7 bases. The CDR3 totals 14 residues. The junction had 8 bases not matched to a gene; V was cut back by 5 bases and J by 7 bases. Germline V gene sequence: CDR1 MNHEY, CDR2 SVGAGI. The CDR3: CASSKSQGLQPQHF. The CDR3 region has the DNA TGTGCCAGCAGTAAATCACAGGGGTTACAGCCCCAGCATTTT.

The chain uses TRBV30 and TRBJ2-7; D is undetermined. The germline V gene encodes CDR1 GTSNPN and CDR2 SVGIG (reference sequence). The germline V and J ends were trimmed by 0 bases and 6 bases, with 6 bases remaining between them. The CDR3 loop spans 11 amino acids. The CDR3 bases are TGTGCCTGGAGTGTACCCTCCGAGCAGTACTTC. This codes for CAWSVPSEQYF.

This clonotype was counted ten times or more. The genes are TRBV20-1 and TRBJ2-1; 11 nucleotides align to TRBD2. Germline V CDR1 and CDR2: DFQATT, SNEGSKA (reference sequence). J gave up 5 bases and V 6 bases, and 9 bases lay outside the gene matches. CDR3 size: 15 residues. This CDR3 reads CSAPKGTSGDNEQFF. As DNA, the CDR3 is TGCAGTGCCCCCAAAGGGACTAGCGGAGACAATGAGCAGTTCTTC.

The V gene is TRBV5-6, the J gene TRBJ2-3; unclear D gene. The CDR3 has 12 amino acids. The germline V gene has CDR1 SGHDT and CDR2 YYEEEE. Trimming removed 3 bases at V and 5 bases at J, with 7 bases between. The CDR3 reads CASSSDGDTQYF. DNA for the CDR3: TGTGCCAGCAGCTCCGACGGAGATACGCAGTATTTT.

In its sample, this clonotype was seen many times. The rearrangement links TRBV7-9 to TRBJ1-2; D unclear. Per the germline V gene, CDR1 is SEHNR and CDR2 is FQNEAQ (reference sequence). This CDR3 comprises 13 residues. V shed 5 bases and J shed 4 bases, with 11 bases lying between them. The CDR3 sequence is CASSQGTGYGYTF. The CDR3 DNA sequence: TGTGCCAGCAGCCAAGGAACGGGCTATGGCTACACCTTC.

This chain uses TRBV19 with TRBJ2-1; 14 nucleotides agree with TRBD2. This CDR3 contains 18 residues. V was clipped by 6 bases and J by 0 bases; unmatched bases: 7. Germline CDR1 reads LNHDA; CDR2 reads SQIVND (reference sequence). The CDR3 is CASRATSGRALSYNEQFF. In nucleotides, the CDR3 is TGTGCCAGTAGGGCGACTAGCGGGAGGGCCCTCTCCTACAATGAGCAGTTCTTC.